The present T cell receptor beta chain was sequenced within a study of Graves' ophthalmopathy and Graves' hyperthyroidism. The V gene's germline CDR1 is SEHNR and CDR2 FQNEAQ (reference sequence). The CDR3 extends over 14 amino acids. The V end was cut by 0 bases, the J end by 5 bases, with 10 bases between. This clonotype was picked up many times. Transcripts of RNA were the source for amplifying TCR beta CDR3 regions. Scientists carried out first-round RT-PCR using HTBI primers and then a second-round multiplex PCR. TCRdb used MiXCR to reprocess the multiplex PCR reads, holding one entry per CDR3 protein. The table lists 300,000 to 500,000 distinct CDR3 sequences, 15% of them singletons.

The chain carries TRBV7-9 and TRBJ1-1; no firm D call. The sequenced sample was peripheral blood. The sequence was collected from a woman aged 18-29 years with stable Graves' hyperthyroidism. The CDR3 is CASSLALRDTEAFF. The CDR3, as DNA: TGTGCCAGCAGCTTAGCGCTAAGGGATACTGAAGCTTTCTTT.